The rows below give T cell receptor beta chains drawn from one sample of a study of identical twins. TCRdb re-called the 5' RACE reads through MiXCR, storing one row per CDR3 protein. Of 1.5 million to 2 million distinct CDR3 sequences listed, under 35% are singletons. Sequencing used cord blood. The receptors here all came from a newborn girl in good health. Both conserved end residues are part of each CDR3. Not all rows give a size; the values are once, few, many and, for expanded clones, a class.

CASSDDDTDTQYF 13 TRBV5-8 . TRBJ2-3
CASSFGRVSFF 11 TRBV12-3/TRBV12-4 few TRBJ1-1
CASAKGYETQYF 12 TRBV28 . .
CASSLRDTVGPLHF 14 TRBV12-3/TRBV12-4 few TRBJ1-6
CSVGTGGGETQYF 13 TRBV29-1 . TRBJ2-5
CSVEGQYREKLFF 13 TRBV29-1 . TRBJ1-4
CASSYSSGQPLHYGYTF 17 TRBV6-5 few TRBJ1-2
CSVRGVGYNEQFF 13 TRBV29-1 few TRBJ2-1
CSATRGSGAYNEQFF 15 TRBV29-1 many TRBJ2-1
CASSYLLAGGETQYF 15 TRBV6-6 . TRBJ2-5
CASSWDRAEQPQHF 14 TRBV6-1 . TRBJ1-5
CASSQDQMRGTYEQYF 16 TRBV4-2 many TRBJ2-7
CASSLRTGSPNYGYTF 16 TRBV12-3/TRBV12-4 . TRBJ1-2
CASSIDGRGATDTQYF 16 TRBV19 once TRBJ2-3
CASSLGLVSYSQETQYF 17 TRBV5-6 . TRBJ2-5
CASSDVGNYEQYF 13 TRBV2 few TRBJ2-7
CSVNSLSSYNEQFF 14 TRBV29-1 many TRBJ2-1
CSAIESGRETQYF 13 TRBV20-1 few .
CASSGQGSNTGELFF 15 TRBV3-1 . TRBJ2-2
CASLRDRLQETQYF 14 TRBV6-1 few TRBJ2-5
CASSYSISGQLYGYTF 16 TRBV6-5 few TRBJ1-2
CASSLGTPAYEQFF 14 TRBV27 . TRBJ2-1
CASSRMVLAGGNEQFF 16 TRBV3-1 . TRBJ2-1
CASSVRQGLADNEQFF 16 TRBV25-1 . TRBJ2-1
CASSRQQGPNYGYTF 15 TRBV25-1 . TRBJ1-2
CASRPFGGQETQYF 14 TRBV27 . TRBJ2-5
CASSQAIWTGGPDTQYF 17 TRBV3-1 . TRBJ2-3